The present TCR beta chain was sequenced within a study of blood T cell repertoires in COVID-19. Across the whole study: There were acute and convalescent COVID-19 samples, and they came from the United States, Italy and Spain.

Sequenced by immunoSEQ multiplex PCR; TCRdb stores in-frame clones only, minus some. The data show 210,000 or so clones, 65% to 85% seen once. CDR3 length: 15 amino acids. The germline gives CDR1 WSHSY, CDR2 SAAADI. J lost 1 base, V lost 7 bases, and 8 bases had no gene match. This clonotype was obtained from a woman aged 80 or older with acute or convalescent COVID-19. The chain carries TRBV10-2 and TRBJ1-1, with 8 bases matching TRBD1. Source material: peripheral blood. Here the CDR3 DNA reads TGCGCCAGCAAGATTGCAGGGGGCGAGAACACTGAAGCTTTCTTT. Translated, it gives CASKIAGGENTEAFF.